This T cell receptor (beta chain) was observed in a study of T-cell memory formation after mild COVID-19. Notes on the study in general: Still unconfirmed is whether the second-wave clones peaking on day 37 recognized SARS-CoV-2.

Each CDR3 protein is one row after TCRdb ran MiXCR on the 5' RACE reads. Of under 300,000 distinct CDR3 sequences listed, approximately 9% are singletons. In its sample, this clonotype was seen many times. Its antigen remains unknown. V was shortened by 8 bases and J by 2 bases, with 14 bases between the two germline ends. This CDR3 is 14 amino acids long. Germline CDR1 is SGHTA and CDR2 is FQGNSA. J is TRBJ2-3 and V is TRBV7-2, with D perhaps matching TRBD1 (6 bases). The clonotype was recovered from a man aged 18 to 29 who had mild COVID-19 (a few samples of this study predate the infection). Cell type and time point are not known. The sample comprised PBMCs or a T cell subset sorted from them (not recorded which). In nucleotides, the CDR3 is TGTGCCAGCGGGGGCGTCCTCTTCACAGATACGCAGTATTTT. Translated, it gives CASGGVLFTDTQYF.